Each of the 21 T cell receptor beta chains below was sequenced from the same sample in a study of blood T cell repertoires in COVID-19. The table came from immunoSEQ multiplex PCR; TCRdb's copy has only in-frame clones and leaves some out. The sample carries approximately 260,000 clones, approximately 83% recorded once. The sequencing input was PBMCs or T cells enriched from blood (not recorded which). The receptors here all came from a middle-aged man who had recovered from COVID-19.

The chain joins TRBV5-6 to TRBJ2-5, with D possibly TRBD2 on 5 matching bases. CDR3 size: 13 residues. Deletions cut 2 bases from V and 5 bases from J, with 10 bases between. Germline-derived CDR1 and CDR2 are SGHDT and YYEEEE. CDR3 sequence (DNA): TGTGCCAGCAGCTTTACTAGTCGGGAGACCCAGTACTTC. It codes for CASSFTSRETQYF.

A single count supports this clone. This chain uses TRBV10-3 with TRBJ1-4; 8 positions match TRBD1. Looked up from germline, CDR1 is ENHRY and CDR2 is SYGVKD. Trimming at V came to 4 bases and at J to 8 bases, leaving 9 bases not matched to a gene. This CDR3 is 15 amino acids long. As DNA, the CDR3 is TGTGCCATCAGTGGTGACCGGGACAGGAAGGAAAAACTGTTTTTT. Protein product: CAISGDRDRKEKLFF.

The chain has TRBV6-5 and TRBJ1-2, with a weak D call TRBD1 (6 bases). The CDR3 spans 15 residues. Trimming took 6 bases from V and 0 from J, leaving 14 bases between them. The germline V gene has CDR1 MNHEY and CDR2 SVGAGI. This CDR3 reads CASSSPGHTNYGYTF. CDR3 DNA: TGTGCCAGCAGCTCCCCGGGACATACTAACTATGGCTACACCTTC.

The CDR3 spells CASSGREGPEAFF. The CDR3 DNA follows: TGTGCCAGTTCGGGGAGGGAGGGCCCTGAAGCTTTCTTT. The chain recombines TRBV18 with TRBJ1-1, with unresolved D. The CDR3 is 13 amino acids. V was pared by 9 bases and J by 6 bases, with 17 bases between. Germline V CDR1 and CDR2: KGHSH, LQKENI. The full variable domain, completed using reference TRBV18 and TRBJ1-1, is NAGVMQNPRHLVRRRGQEARLRCSPMKGHSHVYWYRQLPEEGLKFMVYLQKENIIDESGMPKERFSAEFPKEGPSILRIQQVVRGDSAAYFCASSGREGPEAFFGQGTRLTVV.

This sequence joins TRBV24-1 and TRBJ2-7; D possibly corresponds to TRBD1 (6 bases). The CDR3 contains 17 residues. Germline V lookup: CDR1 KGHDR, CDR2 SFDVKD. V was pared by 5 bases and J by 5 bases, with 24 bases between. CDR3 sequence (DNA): TGTGCCACCAGTGGTCCCACGAGGGACACCGGTATCAACGAGCAGTACTTC. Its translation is CATSGPTRDTGINEQYF.

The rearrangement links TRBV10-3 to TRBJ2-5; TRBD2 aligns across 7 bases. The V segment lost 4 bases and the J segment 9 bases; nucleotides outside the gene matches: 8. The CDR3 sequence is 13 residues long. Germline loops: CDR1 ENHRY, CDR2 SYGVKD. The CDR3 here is CAISGGERDPQYF. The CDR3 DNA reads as TGTGCCATCAGTGGAGGAGAGCGGGACCCCCAGTACTTC.

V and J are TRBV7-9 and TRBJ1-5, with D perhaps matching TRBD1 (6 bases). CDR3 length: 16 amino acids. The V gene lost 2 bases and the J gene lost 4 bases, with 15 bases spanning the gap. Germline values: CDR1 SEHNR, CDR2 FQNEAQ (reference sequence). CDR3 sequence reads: CASSLSGAGENQPQHF. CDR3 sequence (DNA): TGTGCCAGCAGCTTAAGCGGGGCAGGGGAAAATCAGCCCCAGCATTTT.

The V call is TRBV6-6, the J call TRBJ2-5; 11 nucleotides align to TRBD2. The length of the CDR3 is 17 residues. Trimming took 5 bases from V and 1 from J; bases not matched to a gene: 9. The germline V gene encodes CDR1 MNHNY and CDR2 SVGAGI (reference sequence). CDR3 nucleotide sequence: TGTGCCAGCAGTCCCCGACTAGCGGGGTCACTCCAAGAGACCCAGTACTTC. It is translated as CASSPRLAGSLQETQYF.

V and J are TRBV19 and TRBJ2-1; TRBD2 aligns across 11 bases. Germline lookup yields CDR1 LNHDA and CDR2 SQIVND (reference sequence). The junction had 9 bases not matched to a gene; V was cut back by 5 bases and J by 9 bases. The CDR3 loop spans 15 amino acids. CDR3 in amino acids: CASSPTSGMGGEQFF. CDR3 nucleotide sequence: TGTGCCAGTAGTCCGACTAGCGGGATGGGTGGTGAGCAGTTCTTC.

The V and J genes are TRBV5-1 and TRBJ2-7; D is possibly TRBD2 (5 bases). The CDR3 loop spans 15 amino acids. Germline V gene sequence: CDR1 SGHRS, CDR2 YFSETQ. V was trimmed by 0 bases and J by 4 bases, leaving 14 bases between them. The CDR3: CASSLGGYGEYEQYF. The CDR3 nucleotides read TGCGCCAGCAGCTTGGGGGGTTACGGGGAATACGAGCAGTACTTC. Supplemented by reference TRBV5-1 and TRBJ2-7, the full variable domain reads KAGVTQTPRYLIKTRGQQVTLSCSPISGHRSVSWYQQTPGQGLQFLFEYFSETQRNKGNFPGRFSGRQFSNSRSEMNVSTLELGDSALYLCASSLGGYGEYEQYFGPGTRLTVT.

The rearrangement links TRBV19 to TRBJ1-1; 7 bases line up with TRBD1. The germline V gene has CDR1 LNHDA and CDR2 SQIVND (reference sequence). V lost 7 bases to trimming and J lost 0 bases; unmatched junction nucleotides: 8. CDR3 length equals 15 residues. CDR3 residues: CASMRDRLMNTEAFF. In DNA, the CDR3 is TGTGCCAGTATGAGGGACAGACTCATGAACACTGAAGCTTTCTTT.

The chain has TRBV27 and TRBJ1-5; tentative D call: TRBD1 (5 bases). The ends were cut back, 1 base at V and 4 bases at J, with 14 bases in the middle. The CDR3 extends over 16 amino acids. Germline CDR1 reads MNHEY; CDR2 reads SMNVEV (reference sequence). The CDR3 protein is CASSLYPWGGNQPQHF. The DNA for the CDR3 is TGTGCCAGCAGTTTATACCCCTGGGGGGGGAATCAGCCCCAGCATTTT.

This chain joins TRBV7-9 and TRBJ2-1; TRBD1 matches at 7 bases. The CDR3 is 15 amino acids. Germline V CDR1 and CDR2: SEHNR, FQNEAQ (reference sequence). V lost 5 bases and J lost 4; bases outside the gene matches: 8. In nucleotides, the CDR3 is TGTGCCAGCAGCCCCCTCGACAGGGTATACAATGAGCAGTTCTTC. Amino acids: CASSPLDRVYNEQFF.

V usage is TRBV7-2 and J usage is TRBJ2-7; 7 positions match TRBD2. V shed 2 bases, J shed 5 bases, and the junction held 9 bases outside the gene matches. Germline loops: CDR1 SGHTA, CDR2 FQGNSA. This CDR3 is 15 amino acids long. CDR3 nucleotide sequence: TGTGCCAGCAGCTTAACCTCGCGGGGGAGCGACGAGCAGTACTTC. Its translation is CASSLTSRGSDEQYF.

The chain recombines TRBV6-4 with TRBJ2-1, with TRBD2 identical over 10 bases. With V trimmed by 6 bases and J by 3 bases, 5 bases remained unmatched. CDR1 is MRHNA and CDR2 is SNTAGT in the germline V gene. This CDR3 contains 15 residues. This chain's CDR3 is CASRAGTSDYNEQFF. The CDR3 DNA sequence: TGTGCCAGCAGAGCCGGGACTAGCGACTACAATGAGCAGTTCTTC.

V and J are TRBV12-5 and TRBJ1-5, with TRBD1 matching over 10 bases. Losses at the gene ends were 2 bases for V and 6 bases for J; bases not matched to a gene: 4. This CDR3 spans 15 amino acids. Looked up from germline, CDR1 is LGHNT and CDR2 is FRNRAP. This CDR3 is CASGLSRDRGQPQHF. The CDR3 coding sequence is TGTGCTAGTGGTTTGTCGCGGGACAGGGGTCAGCCCCAGCATTTT. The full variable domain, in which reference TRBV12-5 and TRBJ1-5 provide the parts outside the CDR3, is DARVTQTPRHKVTEMGQEVTMRCQPILGHNTVFWYRQTMMQGLELLAYFRNRAPLDDSGMPKDRFSAEMPDATLATLKIQPSEPRDSAVYFCASGLSRDRGQPQHFGDGTRLSIL.

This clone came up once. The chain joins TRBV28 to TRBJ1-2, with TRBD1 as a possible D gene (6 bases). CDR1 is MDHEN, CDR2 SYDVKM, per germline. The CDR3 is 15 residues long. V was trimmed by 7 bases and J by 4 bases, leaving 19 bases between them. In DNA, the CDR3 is TGTGCCAGCATACTGGGGGCAGGGGTGTCCTATGGCTACACCTTC. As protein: CASILGAGVSYGYTF.

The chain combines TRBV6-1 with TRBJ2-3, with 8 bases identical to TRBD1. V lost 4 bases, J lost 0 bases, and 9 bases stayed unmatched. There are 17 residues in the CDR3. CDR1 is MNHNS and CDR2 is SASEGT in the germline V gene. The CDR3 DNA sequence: TGTGCCAGCAGTGTCGCGGGCAGGGGGCGAAGCACAGATACGCAGTATTTT. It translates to CASSVAGRGRSTDTQYF.

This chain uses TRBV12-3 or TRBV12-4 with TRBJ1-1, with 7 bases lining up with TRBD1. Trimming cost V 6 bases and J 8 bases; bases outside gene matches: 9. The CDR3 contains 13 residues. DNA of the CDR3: TGTGCCAGCAGCTCGACAGGGTTAAAGGAAGCTTTCTTT. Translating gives CASSSTGLKEAFF.

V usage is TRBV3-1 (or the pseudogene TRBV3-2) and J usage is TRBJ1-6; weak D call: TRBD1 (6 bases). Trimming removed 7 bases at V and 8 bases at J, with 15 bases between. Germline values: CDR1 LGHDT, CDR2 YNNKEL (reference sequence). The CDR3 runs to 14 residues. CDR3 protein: CASTVSGADSPLHF. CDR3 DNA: TGTGCCAGCACAGTTTCAGGGGCGGATTCACCCCTCCACTTT.

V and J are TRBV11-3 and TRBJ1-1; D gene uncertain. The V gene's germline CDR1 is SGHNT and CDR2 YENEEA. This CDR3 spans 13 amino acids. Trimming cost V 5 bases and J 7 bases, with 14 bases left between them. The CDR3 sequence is CASSPGMDGEAFF. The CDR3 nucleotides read TGTGCCAGCAGCCCCGGGATGGATGGTGAAGCTTTCTTT.